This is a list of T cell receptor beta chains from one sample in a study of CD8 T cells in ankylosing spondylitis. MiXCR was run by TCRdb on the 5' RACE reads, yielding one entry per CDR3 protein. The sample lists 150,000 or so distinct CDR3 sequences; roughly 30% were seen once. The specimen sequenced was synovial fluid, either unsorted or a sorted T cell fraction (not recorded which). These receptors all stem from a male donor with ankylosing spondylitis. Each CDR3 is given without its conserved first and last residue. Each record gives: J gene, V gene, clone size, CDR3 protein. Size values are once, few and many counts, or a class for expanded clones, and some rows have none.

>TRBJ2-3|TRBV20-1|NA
SASGPSGGRVRTDTQY
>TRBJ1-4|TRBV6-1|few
ATLNRGGEKLF
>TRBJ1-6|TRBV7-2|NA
ASSLGGQNNSPLH
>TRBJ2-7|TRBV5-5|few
ASSQGRLPSYEQY
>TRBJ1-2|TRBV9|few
ASSVGAVANYGYT
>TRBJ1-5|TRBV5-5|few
ASSWDSNQPQH
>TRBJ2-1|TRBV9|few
ASSGRAGTLYNEQF
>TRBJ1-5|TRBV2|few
ASSTSHNQPQH
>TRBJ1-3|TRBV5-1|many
ASSSGASGNTIY
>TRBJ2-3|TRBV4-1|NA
ASTGVEREFVDTQY
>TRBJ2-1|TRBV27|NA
ASTWSGRSNEQF
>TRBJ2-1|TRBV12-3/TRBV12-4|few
ASSPLAGGTYNEQF
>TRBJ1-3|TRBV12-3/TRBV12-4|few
ASSLQGNSGNTIY
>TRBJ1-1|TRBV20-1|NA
SAPYGGAMNTEAF
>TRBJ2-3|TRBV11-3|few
ASSLDGGADTQY
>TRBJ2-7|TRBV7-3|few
ASSLTVGYEQY
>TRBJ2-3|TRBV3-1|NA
ASSRGGGADTQY
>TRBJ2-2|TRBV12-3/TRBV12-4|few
ASSAYRGGNTGELF
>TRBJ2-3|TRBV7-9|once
ASSPNRQLSQSTQY
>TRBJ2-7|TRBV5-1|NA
ASSFGQLTYEQY
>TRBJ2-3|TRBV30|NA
AWSLSSDTQY
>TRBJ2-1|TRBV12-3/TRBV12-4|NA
ASSFGRVSSYNEQF
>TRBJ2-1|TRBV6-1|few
ASSPSDRVFYNEQF
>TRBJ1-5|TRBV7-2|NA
ASSSRPFGQYQPQH
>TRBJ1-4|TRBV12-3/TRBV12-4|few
ASRRQGFNEKLF
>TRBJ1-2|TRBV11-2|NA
ASSEREGRDGYT
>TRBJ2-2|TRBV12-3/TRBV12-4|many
ASRRGAGELF
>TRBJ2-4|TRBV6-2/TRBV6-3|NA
ASSYAGGPLGAKNIQY
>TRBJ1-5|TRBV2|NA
ASTPGQGYQPQH
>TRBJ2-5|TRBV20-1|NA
SATDRLQETQY
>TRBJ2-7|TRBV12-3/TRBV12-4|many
ASSPGLGTKLRLY
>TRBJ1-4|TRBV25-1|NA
ASSEFLDGATNEKLF
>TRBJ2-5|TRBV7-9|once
ASSLQGYGETQY
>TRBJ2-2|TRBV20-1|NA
SAPRGTGGAQNTGELF
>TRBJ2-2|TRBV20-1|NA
SASLRGNTGELF
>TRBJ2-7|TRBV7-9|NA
ASSSYSRAEDEQY
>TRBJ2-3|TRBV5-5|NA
ASSKVAQGSGGADTQY
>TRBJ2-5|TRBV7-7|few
ASSLGGAPLQETQY
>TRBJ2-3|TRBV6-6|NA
ASSPVEGTQY
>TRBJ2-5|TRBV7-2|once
ASSRGLQETQY